The 9 T cell receptor beta chains given below trace back to one sample, sequenced in a study of blood T cell repertoires in COVID-19. Method: immunoSEQ multiplex PCR; TCRdb's copy keeps in-frame clones and lacks some. The sample has around 73,000 clones; 84% are singletons. Sequenced input: peripheral blood. The receptors come from a human donor in a cohort sampled during active COVID-19.

The gene calls are TRBV11-3 and TRBJ1-5, with a possible D match to TRBD1 (6 bases). V was pared by 1 base and J by 6 bases, with 10 bases between. Germline assignment: CDR1 SGHNT and CDR2 YENEEA. The CDR3 extends over 14 amino acids. The CDR3 loop reads CASSLGGGGQPQHF. The DNA of the CDR3 is TGTGCCAGCAGCTTAGGAGGGGGGGGTCAGCCCCAGCATTTT.

The CDR3 is CASSHGQASWDEQFF. Here the CDR3 DNA reads TGCGCCAGCAGCCACGGACAGGCCTCTTGGGATGAGCAGTTCTTC. The chain joins TRBV4-1 to TRBJ2-1, with 7 positions matching TRBD1. The CDR3 runs to 15 residues. Looked up from germline, CDR1 is MGHRA and CDR2 is YSYEKL. The V gene end was trimmed by 3 bases and the J gene end by 8 bases; junction bases not matched to a gene: 10.

This clone was picked up many times. CDR3: CATHTGTAKIYTF. CDR3 coding DNA: TGTGCCACCCATACGGGAACGGCGAAGATCTACACCTTC. The chain joins TRBV2 to TRBJ1-2; no firm D call. The ends were cut back, 10 bases at V and 10 bases at J, with 22 bases in the middle. Germline CDR1 SNHLY, CDR2 FYNNEI. CDR3 length equals 13 residues.

About this clone: One end of the junction varies from germline; a read error may be responsible. This chain connects TRBV7-9 to TRBJ1-6; 11 bases align to TRBD1. The CDR3 extends over 16 amino acids. Germline V gene sequence: CDR1 SEHNR, CDR2 FQNEAQ (reference sequence). The CDR3 DNA reads TGTGCCAGCAGCCTAGGACAGGGGGCCTACAATTCACCCCTCCACTTT. This sequence encodes CASSLGQGAYNSPLHF.

CDR3 DNA: TGTGCTAGTGGTTTGGGCGGGGCACTTAATTCACCCCTCCACTTT. Translated: CASGLGGALNSPLHF. The chain is built from TRBV12-5 and TRBJ1-6; weak D call: TRBD1 (5 bases). The CDR3 contains 15 residues. The germline V gene encodes CDR1 LGHNT and CDR2 FRNRAP. V gave up 1 base and J gave up 6 bases, with 10 bases separating them.

The CDR3 DNA reads TGTGCCAGCAGTCAAGGGGGACAGGGGCAACACTCTGGAAACACCATATATTTT. It is translated as CASSQGGQGQHSGNTIYF. V and J are TRBV7-3 and TRBJ1-3, with 10 bases fitting TRBD1. The CDR3 covers 18 residues. Trimming removed 6 bases from V and 0 bases from J; junction bases left unmatched: 11. Germline V gene sequence: CDR1 SGHTA, CDR2 FQGTGA.

The table lists this clone with a few counts. This rearrangement joins TRBV2 to TRBJ1-1; 7 nucleotides match TRBD1. The V segment lost 6 bases and the J segment 5 bases; nucleotides outside the gene matches: 12. Germline V lookup: CDR1 SNHLY, CDR2 FYNNEI. The CDR3 is 15 residues long. The CDR3 reads CASSDNRGDVTEAFF. In nucleotides, the CDR3 is TGTGCCAGCAGCGATAACAGGGGTGACGTTACTGAAGCTTTCTTT.

In regard to this clone: The junction departs from the called germline gene at one end, perhaps through a read error. The chain couples TRBV4-1 to TRBJ2-5; 10 bases line up with TRBD2. CDR1 is MGHRA, CDR2 YSYEKL, per germline. The CDR3 has 16 amino acids. The CDR3, as DNA: TGCGCCAGCAGTCAAGAGGCTAGCGGGGGTTTGAAGACCCAGTACTTC. This codes for CASSQEASGGLKTQYF.

This clone was recorded only once. The genes are TRBV19 and TRBJ2-4; 9 nucleotides agree with TRBD1. CDR3 size: 16 residues. Germline V CDR1 and CDR2: LNHDA, SQIVND (reference sequence). With V trimmed by 4 bases and J by 2 bases, 6 bases remained unmatched. The chain's CDR3 is CASSNDRGASKNIQYF. In DNA, the CDR3 is TGTGCCAGTAGTAACGACAGGGGGGCGTCCAAAAACATTCAGTACTTC.